Listed below are T cell receptor beta chains from one sample, sequenced in a study of blood T cell repertoires in COVID-19. Profiled with immunoSEQ multiplex PCR; TCRdb holds only in-frame clones, not every one. The profile shows about 180,000 clones, around 76% of them singletons. The sequencing input was peripheral blood. These receptors came from a woman between 65 and 79 years old with acute or convalescent COVID-19. CDR3s include the opening cysteine and the closing phenylalanine or tryptophan. A D gene is named only where the DNA matches it firmly. Some rows mark clone size as missing; the rest say once, few, many or name a class of expanded clone.

j_call: TRBJ2-5
v_call: TRBV28
d_call: TRBD2
clone_size: -
cdr3_aa: CASSLVGTSGTQYF
cdr3_nt: TGTGCCAGCAGTCTAGTAGGGACTAGCGGGACCCAGTACTTC

j_call: TRBJ1-1
v_call: TRBV28
d_call: TRBD1
clone_size: few
cdr3_aa: CASVTGGELLSGKLAFF
cdr3_nt: TGTGCCAGCGTTACAGGGGGCGAGTTACTTTCGGGTAAGCTTGCTTTCTTT

j_call: TRBJ1-4
v_call: TRBV18
d_call: -
clone_size: few
cdr3_aa: CASSPDARVNNEKLFF
cdr3_nt: TGTGCCAGCTCACCCGACGCGAGGGTGAATAATGAAAAACTGTTTTTT

j_call: TRBJ2-5
v_call: TRBV9
d_call: -
clone_size: -
cdr3_aa: CASSVGTFSRGTQYF
cdr3_nt: TGTGCCAGCAGCGTCGGGACTTTCTCAAGAGGGACCCAGTACTTC

j_call: TRBJ1-3
v_call: TRBV7-2
d_call: -
clone_size: -
cdr3_aa: CASSFSLDTIYF
cdr3_nt: TGTGCCAGCAGCTTCTCCCTAGACACCATATATTTT

j_call: TRBJ1-2
v_call: TRBV2
d_call: -
clone_size: -
cdr3_aa: CASSEAGVPLYGYTF
cdr3_nt: TGTGCCAGCAGTGAGGCGGGGGTACCCCTCTATGGCTACACCTTC

j_call: TRBJ2-5
v_call: TRBV5-4
d_call: -
clone_size: -
cdr3_aa: CASSPGVGLGETQYF
cdr3_nt: TGTGCCAGCAGCCCCGGGGTAGGGCTCGGGGAGACCCAGTACTTC

j_call: TRBJ2-1
v_call: TRBV4-1
d_call: TRBD2
clone_size: once
cdr3_aa: CASSQVSGSRVNEQFF
cdr3_nt: TGCGCCAGCAGCCAGGTTAGCGGGAGTAGAGTCAATGAGCAGTTCTTC

j_call: TRBJ1-1
v_call: TRBV5-1
d_call: -
clone_size: -
cdr3_aa: CASRQDNTEAFF
cdr3_nt: TGCGCCAGCCGCCAGGATAACACTGAAGCTTTCTTT

j_call: TRBJ2-2
v_call: TRBV28
d_call: -
clone_size: few
cdr3_aa: CASNGGMGAGELFF
cdr3_nt: TGTGCCAGCAATGGGGGGATGGGGGCCGGGGAGCTGTTTTTT

j_call: TRBJ1-2
v_call: TRBV28
d_call: -
clone_size: -
cdr3_aa: CASSQGQGFYDGYTF
cdr3_nt: TGTGCCAGCAGTCAAGGCCAGGGGTTTTACGATGGCTACACCTTC

j_call: TRBJ2-4
v_call: TRBV19
d_call: -
clone_size: -
cdr3_aa: CASKGGADRGNIQYF
cdr3_nt: TGTGCCAGTAAGGGCGGGGCCGATCGAGGAAACATTCAGTACTTC

j_call: TRBJ1-4
v_call: TRBV25-1
d_call: -
clone_size: -
cdr3_aa: CASRTLDNEKLFF
cdr3_nt: TGTGCCAGCAGGACACTGGATAATGAAAAACTGTTTTTT

j_call: TRBJ1-2
v_call: TRBV11-2
d_call: TRBD1
clone_size: -
cdr3_aa: CASSLERTPGGGYTF
cdr3_nt: TGTGCCAGCAGCTTAGAGCGAACCCCAGGGGGTGGCTACACCTTC

j_call: TRBJ2-2
v_call: TRBV4-3
d_call: -
clone_size: -
cdr3_aa: CASSPTRRGGTGELFF
cdr3_nt: TGCGCCAGCAGCCCTACTCGAAGGGGGGGAACCGGGGAGCTGTTTTTT